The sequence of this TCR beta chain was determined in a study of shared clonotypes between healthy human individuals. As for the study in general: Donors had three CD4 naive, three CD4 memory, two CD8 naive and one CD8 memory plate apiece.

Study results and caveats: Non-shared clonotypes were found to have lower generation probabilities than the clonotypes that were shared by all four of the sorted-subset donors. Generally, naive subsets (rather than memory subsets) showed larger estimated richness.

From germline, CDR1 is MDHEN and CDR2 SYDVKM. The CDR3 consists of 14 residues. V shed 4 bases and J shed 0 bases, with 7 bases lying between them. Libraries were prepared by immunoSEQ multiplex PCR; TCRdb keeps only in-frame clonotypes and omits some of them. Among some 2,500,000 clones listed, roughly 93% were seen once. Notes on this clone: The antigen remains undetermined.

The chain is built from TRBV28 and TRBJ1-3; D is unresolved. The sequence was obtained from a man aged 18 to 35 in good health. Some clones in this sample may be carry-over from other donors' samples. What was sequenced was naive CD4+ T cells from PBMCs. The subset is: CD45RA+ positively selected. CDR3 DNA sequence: TGTGCCAGCAGTTCCCCCCCCTCTGGAAACACCATATATTTT. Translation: CASSSPPSGNTIYF.